The 9 T cell receptor beta chains listed next were all sequenced from one sample in a study of blood T cell repertoires in COVID-19. Assay used: immunoSEQ multiplex PCR; TCRdb lists only in-frame clones, some missing. The sample lists 35,000 to 45,000 clones, around nine tenths occurring once. The sequencing input was peripheral blood. The receptors here all came from a human donor in a cohort sampled during active COVID-19.

This chain joins TRBV5-6 and TRBJ2-1, with a weak D call TRBD2 (6 bases). Deletions cut 3 bases from V and 7 bases from J, with 11 bases between. CDR3 size: 13 residues. Germline V gene lookup returns CDR1 SGHDT and CDR2 YYEEEE. The CDR3 sequence is CASSWTGRNEQFF. CDR3 DNA sequence: TGTGCCAGCAGCTGGACCGGGAGAAATGAGCAGTTCTTC. Full variable domain (rest looked up from reference TRBV5-6 and TRBJ2-1): DAGVTQSPTHLIKTRGQQVTLRCSPKSGHDTVSWYQQALGQGPQFIFQYYEEEERQRGNFPDRFSGHQFPNYSSELNVNALLLGDSALYLCASSWTGRNEQFFGPGTRLTVL.

The CDR3 loop is CASSPPDRAHTEAFF. DNA of the CDR3: TGTGCCAGCTCACCACCCGACAGGGCGCACACTGAAGCTTTCTTT. The chain uses TRBV18 and TRBJ1-1, with 7 bases aligning to TRBD1. Per the germline V gene, CDR1 is KGHSH and CDR2 is LQKENI. J was trimmed by 3 bases and V by 0 bases; bases with no gene match: 4. CDR3 size: 15 residues.

The V call is TRBV4-1, the J call TRBJ2-7; 8 nucleotides agree with TRBD2. CDR3 length: 17 amino acids. Losses at the gene ends were 1 base for V and 2 bases for J; bases not matched to a gene: 10. Germline V gene lookup returns CDR1 MGHRA and CDR2 YSYEKL. The CDR3 is CASSQVAGRGGTYEQYF. The DNA for the CDR3 is TGCGCCAGCAGCCAAGTGGCCGGGAGGGGAGGAACCTACGAGCAGTACTTC.

The chain is built from TRBV9 and TRBJ1-1; TRBD1 might be the D (6 bases). This CDR3 is built from 15 residues. Deletions cut 0 bases from V and 0 bases from J, with 9 bases between. Per the germline V gene, CDR1 is SGDLS and CDR2 is YYNGEE. The chain's CDR3 is CASSVGGLMNTEAFF. The CDR3 DNA sequence: TGTGCCAGCAGCGTAGGGGGGCTTATGAACACTGAAGCTTTCTTT.

This chain uses TRBV11-2 with TRBJ1-1, with a possible D match to TRBD1 (6 bases). The germline V gene encodes CDR1 SGHAT and CDR2 FQNNGV. The CDR3 runs to 14 residues. The V end lost 0 bases, the J end lost 3 bases, and 8 bases lay between the germline ends. DNA for the CDR3: TGTGCCAGCAGCTTAGAGGGACAATACACTGAAGCTTTCTTT. Amino acids: CASSLEGQYTEAFF.

The rearrangement joins TRBV6-2 or TRBV6-3 to TRBJ2-3; no clear D gene. V was clipped by 0 bases and J by 4 bases, with 8 bases between them. Germline CDR1 is MNHEY and CDR2 is SVGEGT. The CDR3 totals 14 residues. As DNA, the CDR3 is TGTGCCAGCAGTTACTCGAAGAGGCCAGATACGCAGTATTTT. It encodes CASSYSKRPDTQYF.

The V and J genes are TRBV10-3 and TRBJ1-1; D is uncertain. CDR1 ENHRY and CDR2 SYGVKD come from the germline V gene. The CDR3 loop spans 15 amino acids. The germline V and J ends were trimmed by 3 bases and 2 bases, with 13 bases remaining between them. The CDR3 reads CAISEAAVGNTEAFF. The CDR3 nucleotides read TGTGCCATCAGTGAAGCGGCAGTGGGCAACACTGAAGCTTTCTTT.

The rearrangement joins TRBV24-1 to TRBJ2-7; 8 bases are a match to TRBD2. The CDR3 consists of 14 residues. Germline CDR1 KGHDR, CDR2 SFDVKD. V lost 5 bases, J lost 7 bases, and 9 bases stayed unmatched. CDR3 residues: CATSGPGGAGEQYF. As DNA, the CDR3 is TGTGCCACCAGTGGCCCGGGAGGGGCGGGGGAGCAGTACTTC.

The V and J genes are TRBV4-1 and TRBJ2-3; 8 positions match TRBD1. The V gene end was trimmed by 0 bases and the J gene end by 2 bases; junction bases not matched to a gene: 4. The germline CDR1 and CDR2 sequences are MGHRA and YSYEKL. The CDR3 sequence is 16 residues long. CDR3 bases: TGCGCCAGCAGCCAAGATCGGGACAGGCCCACAGATACGCAGTATTTT. Translating it yields CASSQDRDRPTDTQYF.